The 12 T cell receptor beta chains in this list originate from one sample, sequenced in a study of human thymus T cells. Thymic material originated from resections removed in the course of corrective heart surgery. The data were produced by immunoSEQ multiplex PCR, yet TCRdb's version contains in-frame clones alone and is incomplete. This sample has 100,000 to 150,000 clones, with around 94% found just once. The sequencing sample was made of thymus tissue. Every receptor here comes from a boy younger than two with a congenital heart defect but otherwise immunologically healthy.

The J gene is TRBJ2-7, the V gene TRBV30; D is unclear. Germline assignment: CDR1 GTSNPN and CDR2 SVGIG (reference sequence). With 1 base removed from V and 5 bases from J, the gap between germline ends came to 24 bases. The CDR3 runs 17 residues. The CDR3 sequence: CAWSGLWKGVIRNEQYF. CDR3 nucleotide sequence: TGTGCCTGGAGTGGGCTATGGAAAGGCGTTATAAGGAACGAGCAGTACTTC.

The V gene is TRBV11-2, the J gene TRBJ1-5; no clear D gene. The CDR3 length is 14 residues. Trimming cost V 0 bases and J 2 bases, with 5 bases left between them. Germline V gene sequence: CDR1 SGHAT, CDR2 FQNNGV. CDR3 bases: TGTGCCAGCAGCTTAGATGGGGGCAATCAGCCCCAGCATTTT. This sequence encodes CASSLDGGNQPQHF.

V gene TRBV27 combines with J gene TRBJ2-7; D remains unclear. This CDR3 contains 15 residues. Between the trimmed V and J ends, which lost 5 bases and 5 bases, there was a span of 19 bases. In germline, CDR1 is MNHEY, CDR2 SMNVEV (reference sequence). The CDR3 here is CASSPSNRYSDEQYF. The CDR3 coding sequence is TGTGCCAGCAGTCCCTCGAACAGATACTCGGACGAGCAGTACTTC.

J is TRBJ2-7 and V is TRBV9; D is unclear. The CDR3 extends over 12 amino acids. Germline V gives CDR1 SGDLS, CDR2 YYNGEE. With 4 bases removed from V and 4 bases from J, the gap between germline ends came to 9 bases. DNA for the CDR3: TGTGCCAGCAGCCCGGACGGGTACGAGCAGTACTTC. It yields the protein CASSPDGYEQYF.

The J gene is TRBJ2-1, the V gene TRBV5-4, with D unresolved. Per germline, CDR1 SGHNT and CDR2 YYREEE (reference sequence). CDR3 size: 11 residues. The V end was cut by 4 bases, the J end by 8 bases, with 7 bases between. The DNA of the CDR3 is TGTGCCAGCAGCCTGGCGGATGAGCAGTTCTTC. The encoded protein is CASSLADEQFF. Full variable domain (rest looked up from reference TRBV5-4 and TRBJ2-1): ETGVTQSPTHLIKTRGQQVTLRCSSQSGHNTVSWYQQALGQGPQFIFQYYREEENGRGNFPPRFSGLQFPNYSSELNVNALELDDSALYLCASSLADEQFFGPGTRLTVL.

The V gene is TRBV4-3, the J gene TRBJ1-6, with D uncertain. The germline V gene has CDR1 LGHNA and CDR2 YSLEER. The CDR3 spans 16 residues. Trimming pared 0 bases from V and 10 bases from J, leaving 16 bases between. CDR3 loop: CASSQDSQARPSPLHF. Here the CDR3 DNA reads TGCGCCAGCAGCCAAGATAGTCAGGCCCGACCGTCACCCCTCCACTTT.

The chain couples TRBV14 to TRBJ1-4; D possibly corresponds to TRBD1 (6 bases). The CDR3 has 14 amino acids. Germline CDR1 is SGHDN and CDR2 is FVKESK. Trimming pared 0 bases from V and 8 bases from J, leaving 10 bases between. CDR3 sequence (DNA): TGTGCCAGCAGCCAAGATAGGGGGAGGGAAAAACTGTTTTTT. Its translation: CASSQDRGREKLFF.

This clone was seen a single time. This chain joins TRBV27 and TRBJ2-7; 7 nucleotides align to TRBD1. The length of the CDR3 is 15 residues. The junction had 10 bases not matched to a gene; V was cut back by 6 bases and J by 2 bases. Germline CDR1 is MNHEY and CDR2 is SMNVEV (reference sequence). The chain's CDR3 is CASRAQGDPPYEQYF. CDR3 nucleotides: TGTGCCAGCAGAGCCCAGGGGGATCCGCCCTACGAGCAGTACTTC.

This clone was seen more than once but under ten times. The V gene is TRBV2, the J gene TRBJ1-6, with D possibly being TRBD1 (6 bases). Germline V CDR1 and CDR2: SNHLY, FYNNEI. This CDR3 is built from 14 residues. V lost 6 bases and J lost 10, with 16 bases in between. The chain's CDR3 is CASSEYRVYSPLHF. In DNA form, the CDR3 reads TGTGCCAGCAGCGAGTACAGGGTTTACTCACCCCTCCACTTT.

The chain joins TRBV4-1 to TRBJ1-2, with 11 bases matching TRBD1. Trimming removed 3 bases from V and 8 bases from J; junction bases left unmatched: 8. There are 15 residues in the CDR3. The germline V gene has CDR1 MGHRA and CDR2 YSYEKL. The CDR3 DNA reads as TGCGCCAGCAGCCACGTCTACCGGACAGGGGGCGGCTACACCTTC. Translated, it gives CASSHVYRTGGGYTF.

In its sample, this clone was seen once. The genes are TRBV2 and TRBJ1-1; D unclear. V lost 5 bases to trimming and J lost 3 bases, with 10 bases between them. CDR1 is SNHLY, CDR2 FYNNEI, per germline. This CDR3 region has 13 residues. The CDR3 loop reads CASSLGFDTEAFF. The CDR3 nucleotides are TGTGCCAGCAGTCTTGGGTTTGACACTGAAGCTTTCTTT.

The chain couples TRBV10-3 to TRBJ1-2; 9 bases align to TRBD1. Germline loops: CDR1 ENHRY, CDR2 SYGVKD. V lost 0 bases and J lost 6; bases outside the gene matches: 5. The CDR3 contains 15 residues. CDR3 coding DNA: TGTGCCATCAGTGAGTCGGGAAACAGGGGGCATGGCTACACCTTC. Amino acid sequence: CAISESGNRGHGYTF.